The 17 T cell receptor beta chains listed next were all sequenced from one sample in a study of blood T cell repertoires in COVID-19. This table comes from immunoSEQ multiplex PCR, and its TCRdb copy is limited to in-frame clones, with some not included. The top ten clones hold 13% of a sample with roughly 160,000 clones, over 80% of them seen once. Input material: PBMCs or T cells enriched from blood (not recorded which). The receptor source for this set is a woman aged 60-70 years who had recovered from COVID-19.

This sequence joins TRBV10-3 and TRBJ2-3, with TRBD1 identical over 8 bases. J lost 2 bases, V lost 10 bases, and 8 bases had no gene match. The germline V gene encodes CDR1 ENHRY and CDR2 SYGVKD. This CDR3 has 14 residues. The CDR3 spells CATSDRGFTDTQYF. CDR3 in DNA: TGTGCCACAAGTGACAGGGGTTTCACAGATACGCAGTATTTT.

This chain joins TRBV10-1 and TRBJ1-5; 9 positions agree with TRBD1. The CDR3 has 17 amino acids. CDR1 and CDR2 (germline): WNHNN, SYGVQD (reference sequence). J was trimmed by 6 bases and V by 2 bases; bases with no gene match: 11. CDR3 sequence reads: CASSENPGQGDGQPQHF. DNA of the CDR3: TGCGCCAGCAGTGAGAACCCGGGACAGGGAGACGGTCAGCCCCAGCATTTT.

The chain couples TRBV5-1 to TRBJ2-1; 10 bases line up with TRBD1. This CDR3 spans 18 amino acids. V shed 1 base, J shed 5 bases, and the junction held 12 bases outside the gene matches. Germline assignment: CDR1 SGHRS and CDR2 YFSETQ. CDR3 bases: TGCGCCAGCAGCTTGTGGGGGACAGGGGCCCTATCGGACAATGAGCAGTTCTTC. It yields the protein CASSLWGTGALSDNEQFF. Full variable domain (rest looked up from reference TRBV5-1 and TRBJ2-1): KAGVTQTPRYLIKTRGQQVTLSCSPISGHRSVSWYQQTPGQGLQFLFEYFSETQRNKGNFPGRFSGRQFSNSRSEMNVSTLELGDSALYLCASSLWGTGALSDNEQFFGPGTRLTVL.

The CDR3 DNA follows: TGCGCCAGCGGGCCTTTGTCGAACACCGGGGAGCTGTTTTTT. The encoded protein is CASGPLSNTGELFF. The chain carries TRBV5-1 and TRBJ2-2; the D is unclear. The CDR3 length is 14 residues. Trimming stripped 7 bases from V and 0 bases from J, with 10 bases between. CDR1 and CDR2 from the germline V gene are SGHRS and YFSETQ.

The rearrangement joins TRBV6-5 to TRBJ1-1; a weak D match, TRBD1 (5 bases). The CDR3 runs 15 residues. The germline V and J ends were trimmed by 4 bases and 0 bases, with 12 bases remaining between them. Per germline, CDR1 MNHEY and CDR2 SVGAGI. The CDR3 spells CASSSRALVNTEAFF. The CDR3 bases are TGTGCCAGCAGTTCCAGGGCTTTAGTGAACACTGAAGCTTTCTTT.

With regard to this clone: At one end the junction does not follow the germline gene, possibly because of a read error. This chain uses TRBV28 with TRBJ1-5; the D is unclear. Germline V gene sequence: CDR1 MDHEN, CDR2 SYDVKM. CDR3 size: 12 residues. In DNA form, the CDR3 reads TGTGCCATCCGGGGTAGCGATCAGCCCCAGCATTTT. This sequence encodes CAIRGSDQPQHF.

This chain uses TRBV21-1 with TRBJ1-2. TRBV21-1 represents a pseudogene. CDR3 size: 16 residues. The chain's CDR3 is CASSKVLVVANYGYTF. The DNA for the CDR3 is TGTGCCAGCAGCAAAGTCCTGGTGGTAGCTAACTATGGCTACACCTTC.

In DNA, the CDR3 is TGTGCCAGCAGTCGACAATCCCTCTCCTACGAGCAGTACTTC. Protein product: CASSRQSLSYEQYF. The genes are TRBV2 and TRBJ2-7; D remains ambiguous. Germline CDR1 and CDR2: SNHLY and FYNNEI. V was shortened by 5 bases and J by 0 bases, with 11 bases between the two germline ends. The CDR3 has 14 amino acids.

This clone was detected only once. This rearrangement joins TRBV10-1 to TRBJ2-5; no clear D gene. Germline V CDR1 and CDR2: WNHNN, SYGVQD (reference sequence). Between the trimmed V and J ends, which lost 5 bases and 7 bases, there was a span of 14 bases. The CDR3 sequence is 13 residues long. The CDR3, as DNA: TGCGCCAGCAGTCCCAATCGACTCGGGACCCAGTACTTC. Residues: CASSPNRLGTQYF.

CDR3: CASSEWDSIQETQYF. DNA for the CDR3: TGCGCCAGCAGTGAGTGGGACAGTATCCAAGAGACCCAGTACTTC. This chain connects TRBV10-2 to TRBJ2-5; 7 positions match TRBD1. This CDR3 is built from 15 residues. Germline V gene sequence: CDR1 WSHSY, CDR2 SAAADI. Trimming at V came to 1 base and at J to 1 base, leaving 3 bases not matched to a gene.

The CDR3 bases are TGCGCCAGCAGCCAGGTGTCTAGCGGGAGGGCGGCTGAGCAGTTCTTC. It is translated as CASSQVSSGRAAEQFF. The rearrangement uses TRBV4-1 and TRBJ2-1, with 12 bases that match TRBD2. With 3 bases clipped from V and 9 bases from J, the junction kept 9 bases outside the gene matches. Germline lookup yields CDR1 MGHRA and CDR2 YSYEKL. The CDR3 is made up of 16 amino acids.

This chain uses TRBV28 with TRBJ1-2; D is perhaps TRBD1 (5 bases). Germline V gene lookup returns CDR1 MDHEN and CDR2 SYDVKM. The V end was cut by 3 bases, the J end by 8 bases, with 10 bases between. This CDR3 is built from 12 residues. The CDR3 DNA sequence: TGTGCCAGCAGTTTTGCAGGGAACGGCTACACCTTC. Residues: CASSFAGNGYTF.

The rearrangement links TRBV6-1 to TRBJ2-7; 7 bases map to TRBD1. Germline assignment: CDR1 MNHNS and CDR2 SASEGT. After removal of 5 bases from V and 2 bases from J, the junction contained 9 bases not matched to a gene. The CDR3 has 15 residues. The CDR3 DNA is TGTGCCAGCAGTTCGCCGGGACAGACGACCTACGAGCAGTACTTC. This translates into CASSSPGQTTYEQYF.

The genes are TRBV12-5 and TRBJ1-2; 7 bases map to TRBD1. Germline V gene data show CDR1 as LGHNT and CDR2 as FRNRAP. The CDR3 is made up of 14 amino acids. V was clipped by 5 bases and J by 4 bases; unmatched bases: 7. The CDR3 protein is CASGIDRASYGYTF. DNA of the CDR3: TGTGCTAGTGGTATCGACAGGGCCTCCTATGGCTACACCTTC.

This rearrangement joins TRBV10-1 to TRBJ1-2; perhaps TRBD1 as D (6 bases). Germline values: CDR1 WNHNN, CDR2 SYGVQD (reference sequence). The CDR3 loop spans 13 amino acids. V lost 3 bases, J lost 4 bases, and 9 bases lay in between. CDR3 region: CASSEGQFYGYTF. The CDR3 DNA reads as TGCGCCAGCAGTGAAGGACAGTTCTATGGCTACACCTTC.

The chain links TRBV14 to TRBJ2-7; 7 nucleotides agree with TRBD1. From germline, CDR1 is SGHDN and CDR2 FVKESK. The trim removed 4 bases at V and 0 bases at J, leaving 3 bases unmatched. This CDR3 has 14 amino acids. The CDR3 region has the DNA TGTGCCAGCAGCCTAACAGGGGTCTCCTACGAGCAGTACTTC. This sequence encodes CASSLTGVSYEQYF.

This clone was observed a single time. The V gene is TRBV7-9, the J gene TRBJ1-4; weak D call: TRBD1 (6 bases). Germline-derived CDR1 and CDR2 are SEHNR and FQNEAQ (reference sequence). This CDR3 spans 12 amino acids. Trimming cost V 6 bases and J 8 bases, with 10 bases left between them. The CDR3 sequence: CASRQGTEKLFF. The CDR3 DNA sequence: TGTGCCAGCAGACAGGGTACCGAAAAACTGTTTTTT.